This passage covers 15 T cell receptor beta chains from one sample sequenced in a study of STAT3 mutations in large granular lymphocyte leukemia. Points from the study as a whole: In T-cell large granular lymphocyte leukemia, about half of patients showed multiple immunodominant subclonotypes.

TCRdb's table, derived via immunoSEQ multiplex PCR, lists solely in-frame clones and lacks some. The data show over 30,000 clones, around nine tenths seen once. No antigen has been assigned to these receptors. The sample taken for sequencing was PBMCs. Source of these receptors: a human donor with T large granular lymphocyte leukemia. Some clones in this sample may be carry-over from other donors' samples.

This chain uses TRBV15 with TRBJ1-5; 8 bases line up with TRBD1. CDR3 length equals 16 residues. With V trimmed by 2 bases and J by 0 bases, 3 bases remained unmatched. Germline V gene sequence: CDR1 LNHNV, CDR2 YYDKDF (reference sequence). CDR3 protein: CATSRQGAGSNQPQHF. CDR3 DNA: TGTGCCACCAGCAGACAGGGGGCGGGTAGCAATCAGCCCCAGCATTTT.

The rearrangement joins TRBV5-1 to TRBJ2-5, with D unresolved. The CDR3 extends over 13 amino acids. The V end lost 1 base, the J end lost 1 base, and 5 bases lay between the germline ends. In germline, CDR1 is SGHRS, CDR2 YFSETQ. The CDR3 coding sequence is TGCGCCAGCAGCTTGCCCCCCCAAGAGACCCAGTACTTC. It translates to CASSLPPQETQYF.

The table lists this clone with a count of one. V is TRBV2 and J is TRBJ2-1, with unresolved D. This CDR3 is built from 12 residues. Trimming took 8 bases from V and 5 from J, leaving 10 bases between them. From germline, CDR1 is SNHLY and CDR2 FYNNEI. The CDR3 protein is CASAKLHNEQFF. CDR3 DNA sequence: TGTGCCAGCGCCAAACTCCACAATGAGCAGTTCTTC.

The rearrangement uses TRBV6-1 and TRBJ1-2; 8 bases align to TRBD1. With V trimmed by 10 bases and J by 10 bases, 17 bases remained unmatched. The CDR3 runs 14 residues. The germline V gene encodes CDR1 MNHNS and CDR2 SASEGT. The DNA of the CDR3 is TGTGCCACCACCAAGAGTACAGGGGGAAACGCCTACACCTTC. It yields the protein CATTKSTGGNAYTF.

The V gene is TRBV7-9, the J gene TRBJ2-5; D not certain. Deletions cut 1 base from V and 0 bases from J, with 3 bases between. The germline V gene encodes CDR1 SEHNR and CDR2 FQNEAQ (reference sequence). CDR3 size: 13 residues. The CDR3 sequence: CASSLDNQETQYF. The CDR3, as DNA: TGTGCCAGCAGCTTAGACAACCAAGAGACCCAGTACTTC.

The rearrangement links TRBV7-8 to TRBJ1-1; TRBD1 matches 9 bases. In germline, CDR1 is SGHVS, CDR2 FQNEAQ. V shed 5 bases, J shed 0 bases, and the junction held 10 bases outside the gene matches. This CDR3 is 17 amino acids long. This CDR3 is CASSPTGGSTMNTEAFF. The CDR3 bases are TGTGCCAGCAGCCCGACAGGGGGAAGTACAATGAACACTGAAGCTTTCTTT.

The rearrangement links TRBV5-1 to TRBJ2-7, with a weak D call TRBD2 (5 bases). Between the trimmed V and J ends, which lost 3 bases and 3 bases, there was a span of 13 bases. The CDR3 is 14 amino acids. The germline CDR1 and CDR2 sequences are SGHRS and YFSETQ. CDR3 residues: CASSSDAADYEQYF. The CDR3 DNA reads as TGCGCCAGCAGCTCGGACGCAGCGGACTACGAGCAGTACTTC. Complete variable domain (other parts from reference TRBV5-1 and TRBJ2-7): KAGVTQTPRYLIKTRGQQVTLSCSPISGHRSVSWYQQTPGQGLQFLFEYFSETQRNKGNFPGRFSGRQFSNSRSEMNVSTLELGDSALYLCASSSDAADYEQYFGPGTRLTVT.

J is TRBJ2-5 and V is TRBV5-1; TRBD2 might be the D (6 bases). Trimming removed 4 bases from V and 3 bases from J, with 19 bases in between. CDR3 length equals 16 residues. Germline CDR1 SGHRS, CDR2 YFSETQ. The chain's CDR3 is CASSLFGGGAKETQYF. CDR3 nucleotide sequence: TGCGCCAGCAGCCTCTTCGGCGGCGGGGCGAAAGAGACCCAGTACTTC. The variable domain in full, completed from reference TRBV5-1 and TRBJ2-5, reads KAGVTQTPRYLIKTRGQQVTLSCSPISGHRSVSWYQQTPGQGLQFLFEYFSETQRNKGNFPGRFSGRQFSNSRSEMNVSTLELGDSALYLCASSLFGGGAKETQYFGPGTRLLVL.

The rearrangement uses TRBV23-1 and TRBJ1-1, with TRBD1 matching over 9 bases. TRBV23-1 is assigned to the ORF class and has an uncertain function. The CDR3 length is 20 residues. V was pared by 3 bases and J by 3 bases, with 20 bases of the junction left unmatched. The CDR3 loop is CASSQFGDRVFFCPDTEAFF. The CDR3 bases are TGCGCCAGCAGTCAGTTCGGGGACAGGGTTTTTTTTTGTCCTGACACTGAAGCTTTCTTT.

The chain joins TRBV25-1 to TRBJ1-2, with no clear D. The CDR3 is made up of 14 amino acids. Trimming left V 1 base short and J 6 bases short, with 12 bases between. CDR1 is MGHDK and CDR2 is SYGVNS in the germline V gene. The CDR3 coding sequence is TGTGCCAGCAGTGAATCTAGAGTCCTGAATGGCTACACCTTC. This codes for CASSESRVLNGYTF.

The chain has TRBV6-1 and TRBJ1-6; the D gene is possibly TRBD1 (6 bases). The CDR3 is 13 residues long. Germline V lookup: CDR1 MNHNS, CDR2 SASEGT. V was cut by 7 bases and J by 6 bases, with 10 bases left in between. CDR3 sequence: CASNTGINSPLHF. CDR3 nucleotides: TGTGCCAGCAATACAGGGATTAATTCACCCCTCCACTTT.

The J gene is TRBJ1-2, the V gene TRBV19; a possible D gene is TRBD1 (5 bases). V lost 11 bases, J lost 4 bases, and 14 bases lay in between. Germline V lookup: CDR1 LNHDA, CDR2 SQIVND (reference sequence). The length of the CDR3 is 12 residues. CDR3 residues: CARDGPLYGYTF. CDR3 bases: TGTGCCCGGGACGGCCCCCTCTATGGCTACACCTTC.

The rearrangement links TRBV28 to TRBJ1-2; TRBD1 might be the D (6 bases). The CDR3 runs 14 residues. Germline CDR1 and CDR2: MDHEN and SYDVKM. The V end lost 2 bases, the J end lost 4 bases, and 11 bases lay between the germline ends. The DNA of the CDR3 is TGTGCCAGCAGTTTACCGACAGGCGTCTATGGCTACACCTTC. This translates into CASSLPTGVYGYTF.

The CDR3 nucleotides read TGTGCCAGCACGTCTAGGACAGGGAGCACAGATACGCAGTATTTT. It is translated as CASTSRTGSTDTQYF. The chain has TRBV5-4 and TRBJ2-3; the match to TRBD1 covers 8 bases. From germline, CDR1 is SGHNT and CDR2 YYREEE (reference sequence). The length of the CDR3 is 15 residues. After removal of 6 bases from V and 0 bases from J, the junction contained 6 bases not matched to a gene.

A remark on this clone: Other DNA sequences in this specimen translate into the identical CDR3. The rearrangement uses TRBV20-1 and TRBJ1-3, with D hard to call. The CDR3 contains 11 residues. CDR1 and CDR2 from the germline V gene are DFQATT and SNEGSKA (reference sequence). Between the trimmed V and J ends, which lost 3 bases and 3 bases, there was a span of 3 bases. The CDR3 protein is CSASGGNTIYF. In nucleotides, the CDR3 is TGCAGTGCTAGTGGTGGAAACACCATATATTTT.